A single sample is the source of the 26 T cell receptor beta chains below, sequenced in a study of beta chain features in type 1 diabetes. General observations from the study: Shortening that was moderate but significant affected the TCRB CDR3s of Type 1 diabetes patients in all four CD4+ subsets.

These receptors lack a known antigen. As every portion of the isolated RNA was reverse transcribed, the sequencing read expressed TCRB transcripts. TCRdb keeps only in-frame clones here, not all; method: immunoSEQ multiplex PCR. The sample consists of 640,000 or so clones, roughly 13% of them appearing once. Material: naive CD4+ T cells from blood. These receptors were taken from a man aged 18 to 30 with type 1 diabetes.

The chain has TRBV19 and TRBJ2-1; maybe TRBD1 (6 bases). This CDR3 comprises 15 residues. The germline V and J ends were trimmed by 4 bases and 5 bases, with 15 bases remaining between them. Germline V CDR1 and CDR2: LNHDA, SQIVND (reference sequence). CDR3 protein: CASSTLPGHNNEQFF. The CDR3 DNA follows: TGTGCCAGTAGTACCTTACCGGGACACAACAATGAGCAGTTCTTC.

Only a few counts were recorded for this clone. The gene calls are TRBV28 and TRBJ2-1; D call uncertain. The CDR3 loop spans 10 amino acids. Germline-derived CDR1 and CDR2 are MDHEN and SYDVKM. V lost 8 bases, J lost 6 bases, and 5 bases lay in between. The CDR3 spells CASGSNEQFF. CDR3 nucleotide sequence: TGTGCCAGCGGGTCCAATGAGCAGTTCTTC.

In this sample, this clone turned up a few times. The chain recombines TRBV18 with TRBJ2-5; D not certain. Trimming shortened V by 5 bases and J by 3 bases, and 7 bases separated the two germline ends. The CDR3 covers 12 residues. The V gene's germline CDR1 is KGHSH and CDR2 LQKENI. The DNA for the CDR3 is TGTGCCAGCTCAACGGCTAAAGAGACCCAGTACTTC. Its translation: CASSTAKETQYF.

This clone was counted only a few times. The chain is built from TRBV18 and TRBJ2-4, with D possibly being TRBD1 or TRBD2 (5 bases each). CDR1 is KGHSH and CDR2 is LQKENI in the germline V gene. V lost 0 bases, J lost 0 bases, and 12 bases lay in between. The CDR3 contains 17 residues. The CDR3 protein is CASSPPNEGQAKNIQYF. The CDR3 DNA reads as TGTGCCAGCTCACCACCTAACGAGGGGCAAGCCAAAAACATTCAGTACTTC.

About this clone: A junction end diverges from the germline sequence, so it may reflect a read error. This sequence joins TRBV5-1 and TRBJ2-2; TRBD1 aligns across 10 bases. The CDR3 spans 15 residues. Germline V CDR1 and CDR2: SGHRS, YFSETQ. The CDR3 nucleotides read TGCGCCAGCAGTTTGGACAGGGGGGCCGCAGGGGAGCTGTTTTTT. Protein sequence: CASSLDRGAAGELFF.

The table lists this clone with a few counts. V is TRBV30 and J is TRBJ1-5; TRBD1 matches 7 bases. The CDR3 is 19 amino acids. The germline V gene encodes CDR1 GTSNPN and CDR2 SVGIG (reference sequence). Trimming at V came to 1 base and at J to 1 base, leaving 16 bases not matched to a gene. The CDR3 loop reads CAWSGGTALKAGSNQPQHF. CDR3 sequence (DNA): TGTGCCTGGAGTGGTGGGACAGCCCTAAAAGCGGGCAGCAATCAGCCCCAGCATTTT.

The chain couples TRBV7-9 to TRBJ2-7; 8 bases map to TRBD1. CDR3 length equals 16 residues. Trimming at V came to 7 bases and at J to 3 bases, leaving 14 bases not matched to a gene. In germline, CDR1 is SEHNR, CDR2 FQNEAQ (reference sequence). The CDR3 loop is CASTGTGGFPYYEQYF. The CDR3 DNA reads TGTGCCAGCACCGGGACAGGTGGTTTCCCTTACTACGAGCAGTACTTC.

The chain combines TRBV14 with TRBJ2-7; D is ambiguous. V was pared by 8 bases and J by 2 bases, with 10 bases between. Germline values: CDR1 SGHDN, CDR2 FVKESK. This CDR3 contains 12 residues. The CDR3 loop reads CASGGRPYEQYF. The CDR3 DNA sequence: TGTGCCAGCGGTGGGCGACCCTACGAGCAGTACTTC. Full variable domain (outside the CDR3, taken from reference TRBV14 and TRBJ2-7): EAGVTQFPSHSVIEKGQTVTLRCDPISGHDNLYWYRRVMGKEIKFLLHFVKESKQDESGMPNNRFLAERTGGTYSTLKVQPAELEDSGVYFCASGGRPYEQYFGPGTRLTVT.

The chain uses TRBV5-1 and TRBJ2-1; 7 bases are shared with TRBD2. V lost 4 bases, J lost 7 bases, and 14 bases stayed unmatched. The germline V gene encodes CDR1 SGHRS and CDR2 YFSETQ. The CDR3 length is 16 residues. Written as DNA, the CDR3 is TGCGCCAGCAGCAAAGCCATTGGGACTACAAGAAATGAGCAGTTCTTC. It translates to CASSKAIGTTRNEQFF.

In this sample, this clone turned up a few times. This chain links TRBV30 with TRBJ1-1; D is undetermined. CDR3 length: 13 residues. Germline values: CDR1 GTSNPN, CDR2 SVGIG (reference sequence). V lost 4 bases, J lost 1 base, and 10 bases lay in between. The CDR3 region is CAWTTVPNTEAFF. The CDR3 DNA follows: TGTGCCTGGACGACCGTACCGAACACTGAAGCTTTCTTT. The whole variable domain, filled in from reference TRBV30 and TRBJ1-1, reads SQTIHQWPATLVQPVGSPLSLECTVEGTSNPNLYWYRQAAGRGLQLLFYSVGIGQISSEVPQNLSASRPQDRQFILSSKKLLLSDSGFYLCAWTTVPNTEAFFGQGTRLTVV.

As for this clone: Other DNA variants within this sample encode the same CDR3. Here the CDR3 DNA reads TGTGCCAGCAGTAGGGGACAGGGGACTGAAGCTTTCTTT. Amino acid sequence: CASSRGQGTEAFF. This sequence joins TRBV6-5 and TRBJ1-1; TRBD1 matches at 10 bases. The V gene's germline CDR1 is MNHEY and CDR2 SVGAGI. CDR3 length: 13 amino acids. Unmatched junction bases numbered 2, after V lost 5 bases and J lost 5 bases.

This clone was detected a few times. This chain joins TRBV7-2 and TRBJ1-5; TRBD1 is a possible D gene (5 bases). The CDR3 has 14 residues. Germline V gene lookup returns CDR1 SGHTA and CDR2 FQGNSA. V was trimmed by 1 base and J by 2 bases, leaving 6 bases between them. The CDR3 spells CASSLEQGNQPQHF. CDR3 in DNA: TGTGCCAGCAGCTTAGAACAGGGCAATCAGCCCCAGCATTTT.

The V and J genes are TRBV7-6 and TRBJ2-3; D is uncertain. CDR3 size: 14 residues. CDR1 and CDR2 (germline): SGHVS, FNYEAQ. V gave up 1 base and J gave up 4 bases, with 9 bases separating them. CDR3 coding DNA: TGTGCCAGCAGCTTAGTTAGTAGGGCAGATACGCAGTATTTT. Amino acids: CASSLVSRADTQYF.

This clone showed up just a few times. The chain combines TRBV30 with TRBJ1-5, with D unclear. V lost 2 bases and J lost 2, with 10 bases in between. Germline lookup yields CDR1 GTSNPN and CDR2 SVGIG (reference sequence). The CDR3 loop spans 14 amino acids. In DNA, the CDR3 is TGTGCCTGGAGTCCCCCGTGGGGCAATCAGCCCCAGCATTTT. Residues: CAWSPPWGNQPQHF.

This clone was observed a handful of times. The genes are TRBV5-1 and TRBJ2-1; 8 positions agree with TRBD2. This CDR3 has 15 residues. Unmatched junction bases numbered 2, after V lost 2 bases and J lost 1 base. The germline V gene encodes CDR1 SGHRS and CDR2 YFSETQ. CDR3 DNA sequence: TGCGCCAGCAGCTTCCTAGCGGGTTCCTACAATGAGCAGTTCTTC. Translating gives CASSFLAGSYNEQFF.

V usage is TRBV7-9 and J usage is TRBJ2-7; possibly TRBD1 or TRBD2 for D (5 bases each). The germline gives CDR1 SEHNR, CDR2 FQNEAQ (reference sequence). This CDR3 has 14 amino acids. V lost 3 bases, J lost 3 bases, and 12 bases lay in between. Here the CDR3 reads CASSLGEFLYEQYF. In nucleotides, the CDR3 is TGTGCCAGCAGCTTGGGGGAGTTTCTCTACGAGCAGTACTTC.

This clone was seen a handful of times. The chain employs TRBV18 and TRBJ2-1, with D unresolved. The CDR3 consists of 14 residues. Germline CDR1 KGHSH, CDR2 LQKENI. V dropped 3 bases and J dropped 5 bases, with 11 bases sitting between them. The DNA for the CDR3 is TGTGCCAGCTCACCTAGGAACGTGGACAATGAGCAGTTCTTC. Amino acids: CASSPRNVDNEQFF. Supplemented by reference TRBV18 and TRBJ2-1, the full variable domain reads NAGVMQNPRHLVRRRGQEARLRCSPMKGHSHVYWYRQLPEEGLKFMVYLQKENIIDESGMPKERFSAEFPKEGPSILRIQQVVRGDSAAYFCASSPRNVDNEQFFGPGTRLTVL.

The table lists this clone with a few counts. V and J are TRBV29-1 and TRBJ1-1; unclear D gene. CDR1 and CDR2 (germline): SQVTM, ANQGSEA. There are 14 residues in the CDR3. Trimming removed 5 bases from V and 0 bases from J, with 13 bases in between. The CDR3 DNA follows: TGCAGCGTTTCCTACGGGCCGGTGAACACTGAAGCTTTCTTT. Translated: CSVSYGPVNTEAFF.

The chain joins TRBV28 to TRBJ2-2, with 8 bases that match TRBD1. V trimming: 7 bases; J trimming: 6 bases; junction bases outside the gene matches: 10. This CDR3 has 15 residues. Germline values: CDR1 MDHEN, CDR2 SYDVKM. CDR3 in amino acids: CASNPTGATAGELFF. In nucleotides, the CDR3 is TGTGCCAGCAATCCGACAGGGGCGACAGCCGGGGAGCTGTTTTTT.

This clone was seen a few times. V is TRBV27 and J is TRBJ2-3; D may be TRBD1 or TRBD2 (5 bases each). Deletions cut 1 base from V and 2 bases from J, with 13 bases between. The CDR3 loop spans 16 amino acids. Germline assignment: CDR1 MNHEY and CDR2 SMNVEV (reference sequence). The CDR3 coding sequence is TGTGCCAGCAGTTTATGGGGACGGACCAACACAGATACGCAGTATTTT. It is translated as CASSLWGRTNTDTQYF.

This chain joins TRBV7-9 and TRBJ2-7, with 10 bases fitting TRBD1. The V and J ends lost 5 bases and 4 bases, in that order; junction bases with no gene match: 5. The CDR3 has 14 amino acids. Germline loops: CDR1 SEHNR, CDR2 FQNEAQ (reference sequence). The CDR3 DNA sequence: TGTGCCAGCAGCACCGGGACAGGGGTATACGAGCAGTACTTC. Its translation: CASSTGTGVYEQYF.

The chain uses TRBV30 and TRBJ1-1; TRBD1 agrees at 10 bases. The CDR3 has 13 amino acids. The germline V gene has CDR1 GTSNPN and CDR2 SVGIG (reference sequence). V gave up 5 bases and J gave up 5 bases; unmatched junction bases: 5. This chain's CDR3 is CAWQGQGGTEAFF. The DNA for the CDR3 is TGTGCCTGGCAAGGACAGGGGGGGACTGAAGCTTTCTTT.

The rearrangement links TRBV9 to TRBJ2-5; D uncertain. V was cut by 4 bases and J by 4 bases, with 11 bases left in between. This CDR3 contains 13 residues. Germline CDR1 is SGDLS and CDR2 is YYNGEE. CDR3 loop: CASSFGPRETQYF. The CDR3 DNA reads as TGTGCCAGCAGCTTCGGTCCGAGAGAGACCCAGTACTTC. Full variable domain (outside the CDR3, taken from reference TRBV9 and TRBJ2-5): DSGVTQTPKHLITATGQRVTLRCSPRSGDLSVYWYQQSLDQGLQFLIQYYNGEERAKGNILERFSAQQFPDLHSELNLSSLELGDSALYFCASSFGPRETQYFGPGTRLLVL.

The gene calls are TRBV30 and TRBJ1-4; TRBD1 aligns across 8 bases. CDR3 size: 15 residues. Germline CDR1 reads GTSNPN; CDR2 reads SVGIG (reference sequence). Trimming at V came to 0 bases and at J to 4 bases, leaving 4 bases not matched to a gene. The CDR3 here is CAWSVGTGLNEKLFF. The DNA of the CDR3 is TGTGCCTGGAGTGTTGGGACAGGACTTAATGAAAAACTGTTTTTT.

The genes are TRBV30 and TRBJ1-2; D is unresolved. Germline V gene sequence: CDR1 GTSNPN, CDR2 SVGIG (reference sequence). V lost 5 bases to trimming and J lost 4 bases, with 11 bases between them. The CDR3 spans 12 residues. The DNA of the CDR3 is TGTGCCTGGGTTGGGATGTCCTATGGCTACACCTTC. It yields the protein CAWVGMSYGYTF. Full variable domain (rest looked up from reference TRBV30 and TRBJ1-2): SQTIHQWPATLVQPVGSPLSLECTVEGTSNPNLYWYRQAAGRGLQLLFYSVGIGQISSEVPQNLSASRPQDRQFILSSKKLLLSDSGFYLCAWVGMSYGYTFGSGTRLTVV.

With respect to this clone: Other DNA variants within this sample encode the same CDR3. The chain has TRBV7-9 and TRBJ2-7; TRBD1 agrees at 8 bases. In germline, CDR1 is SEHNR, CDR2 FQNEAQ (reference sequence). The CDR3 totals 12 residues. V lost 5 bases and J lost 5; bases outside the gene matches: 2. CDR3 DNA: TGTGCCAGCAGCCCGACAGGGGACGAGCAGTACTTC. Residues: CASSPTGDEQYF.